This is a list of T cell receptor beta chains from one sample in a study of cytomegalovirus exposure and HLA in healthy donors. The table came from immunoSEQ multiplex PCR; TCRdb's copy has only in-frame clones and leaves some out. The table lists about 100,000 clones, roughly 75% of them singletons, with 14% in the top ten. Sequences were obtained from PBMCs. Source of these receptors: a male donor in good health and CMV-seropositive. Both conserved end residues are part of each CDR3. D genes are given only for firm matches. Clone size is shown for a subset of rows, as once, few, many or a class of expanded clone.

d_call	j_call	v_call	clone_size	cdr3_nt	cdr3_aa
-	TRBJ2-5	TRBV11-2	-	TGTGCCAGCAGCACTAGTACCTTCCAAGAGACCCAGTACTTC	CASSTSTFQETQYF
-	TRBJ1-6	TRBV19	-	TGTGCCAGTAGTATAACAGGAGAATCACCCCTCCACTTT	CASSITGESPLHF
-	TRBJ2-5	TRBV6-1	once	TGTGCCAGCAGCCCTTTGGGAGGACAAGAGACCCAGTACTTC	CASSPLGGQETQYF
-	TRBJ1-1	TRBV7-9	-	TGTGCCAGCAGCATAACAGTGAACACTGAAGCTTTCTTT	CASSITVNTEAFF
-	TRBJ1-6	TRBV30	-	TGTGCCTGGGGGAGGAGCTCCTATAATTCACCCCTCCACTTT	CAWGRSSYNSPLHF
-	TRBJ1-3	TRBV7-8	once	TGTGCCAGCAGCTTACTTCAGGTCTCTGGAAACACCATATATTTT	CASSLLQVSGNTIYF
-	TRBJ2-3	TRBV10-3	few	TGTGCCATCAGTTCTCTCGGTCAGGCTAGCACAGATACGCAGTATTTT	CAISSLGQASTDTQYF
-	TRBJ1-6	TRBV21-1	many	TGTGCCAGCTCATCCTACAGGGGGCCATTGTATAATTCACCCCTCCACTTT	CASSSYRGPLYNSPLHF
-	TRBJ1-4	TRBV7-9	-	TGTGCCAGCAGCGACCGCGGAGGCGGGGAAAAACTGTTTTTT	CASSDRGGGEKLFF
TRBD1	TRBJ1-3	TRBV13	few	TGTGCCAGCAGCTTGAATTCCGGGACAGGGATTCCTGGAAACACCATATATTTT	CASSLNSGTGIPGNTIYF
TRBD2	TRBJ2-5	TRBV7-2	-	TGTGCCAGCAGCTTAGCGTCTAGCGGGGGGATCGAGACCCAGTACTTC	CASSLASSGGIETQYF
-	TRBJ1-3	TRBV7-2	-	TGTGCCAGCAGCTTAAATCTGGGGAGCTCTGGAAACACCATATATTTT	CASSLNLGSSGNTIYF
TRBD1	TRBJ1-6	TRBV4-3	-	TGCGCCAGCAGCCAAGATCCCGACAGGGGATTGAGTTCACCCCTCCACTTT	CASSQDPDRGLSSPLHF
-	TRBJ1-1	TRBV7-6	-	TGTGCCAGCAGCTTTAAGGAGGGTGCGGAAGCTTTCTTT	CASSFKEGAEAFF
-	TRBJ2-7	TRBV6-5	-	TGTGCCAGCAGTTACGACAAGTCCTACGAGCAGTACTTC	CASSYDKSYEQYF
-	TRBJ1-4	TRBV5-4	-	TGTGCCAGCAGCTTGGCAGAACAGGCCGCAACTAATGAAAAACTGTTTTTT	CASSLAEQAATNEKLFF
TRBD2	TRBJ2-1	TRBV28	-	TGTGCCAGCAGAGGGACTAGCGGGGCCTATGAGCAGTTCTTC	CASRGTSGAYEQFF
TRBD2	TRBJ2-5	TRBV7-6	-	TGTGCCAGCAGCTTAGTAGGCGGGGGAGTAGAGACCCAGTACTTC	CASSLVGGGVETQYF
-	TRBJ2-5	TRBV6-4	-	TGTGCCAGCAGTGAGGGCCTTCGCCAAGAGACCCAGTACTTC	CASSEGLRQETQYF
TRBD1	TRBJ1-6	TRBV5-4	few	TGTGCCAGCAGCTTGGTCCCGACAGGGGTCATGTCACCCCTCCACTTT	CASSLVPTGVMSPLHF
-	TRBJ1-1	TRBV30	-	TGTGCCTGGAGTGTCTTCGGCATATGGGGAGGGTGGGACACTGAAGCTTTCTTT	CAWSVFGIWGGWDTEAFF
TRBD2	TRBJ2-3	TRBV4-1	-	TGCGCCAGCAGATCGAGACTAGCGGATAGCACAGATACGCAGTATTTT	CASRSRLADSTDTQYF
TRBD1	TRBJ1-5	TRBV11-2	-	TGTGCCAGCAGCTTGGACAGGGCGAATCAGCCCCAGCATTTT	CASSLDRANQPQHF
TRBD1	TRBJ2-5	TRBV19	-	TGTGCCAGTAGTAACACCCTCCGACAGGGCCAAGAGACCCAGTACTTC	CASSNTLRQGQETQYF
-	TRBJ1-1	TRBV19	few	TGTGCCAGTAGTATTAAGGGGGACACTGAAGCTTTCTTT	CASSIKGDTEAFF
TRBD1	TRBJ1-5	TRBV25-1	-	TGTGCCAGCAGACGTAGGGACAGGGTGAGAGATGTATGTCAGCCCCAGCATTTT	CASRRRDRVRDVCQPQHF
-	TRBJ1-2	TRBV2	-	TGTGCCAGCAGCTACAGGGATCGCTATGGCTACACCTTC	CASSYRDRYGYTF
-	TRBJ1-2	TRBV6-5	-	TGTGCCAGCAGGACAGGCTATGGCTACACCTTC	CASRTGYGYTF
-	TRBJ1-1	TRBV11-3	-	TGTGCCAGCAGCCTAACCCCCGGGAACACTGAAGCTTTCTTT	CASSLTPGNTEAFF
-	TRBJ2-3	TRBV7-3	once	TGTGCCAGCAGCTTAGCGGGGGCGAGGGTAGATACGCAGTATTTT	CASSLAGARVDTQYF
-	TRBJ1-2	TRBV19	-	TGTGCCAGTCGCACTAACAGGGAACCCTATGGCTACACCTTC	CASRTNREPYGYTF
-	TRBJ1-1	TRBV18	-	TGTGCCAGCTTCCACAGGGACCTGAACACTGAAGCTTTCTTT	CASFHRDLNTEAFF
TRBD2	TRBJ2-5	TRBV4-2	once	TGTGCCAGCAGCCAAGATGCGGGGGGCAGGGAGACCCAGTACTTC	CASSQDAGGRETQYF
TRBD2	TRBJ2-7	TRBV7-9	-	TGTGCCAGCAGCCCAAGGCCGGGACTAGCGGGGGGCCAGAACTACGAGCAGTACTTC	CASSPRPGLAGGQNYEQYF
TRBD1	TRBJ1-1	TRBV5-1	-	TGCGCCAGCAGCCAAAGGGACAGGGGCCGGGCCTTGAACACTGAAGCTTTCTTT	CASSQRDRGRALNTEAFF
-	TRBJ1-1	TRBV7-9	-	TGTGCCAGCAGCCCGGGGAGGGGGACTGAAGCTTTCTTT	CASSPGRGTEAFF
TRBD1	TRBJ2-7	TRBV6-5	-	TGTGCCAGCAGTTACCTCGTAGGACAGGGCGGCTACGAGCAGTACTTC	CASSYLVGQGGYEQYF
-	TRBJ2-5	TRBV23-1	-	TGCGCCAGCTCAAGCGAGACCCAGTACTTC	CASSSETQYF
-	TRBJ1-2	TRBV6-6	-	TGTGCCAGCAGGTACAGCGGATTAGACTATGGCTACACCTTC	CASRYSGLDYGYTF
-	TRBJ1-5	TRBV5-1	-	TGCGCCAGCAGCTTGGCCAGGGGTCGCAATCAGCCCCAGCATTTT	CASSLARGRNQPQHF
-	TRBJ1-4	TRBV18	-	TGTGCCAGCTCACTCCTTCCGCAGGGTGTTACTAATGAAAAACTGTTTTTT	CASSLLPQGVTNEKLFF
-	TRBJ1-3	TRBV29-1	-	TGCAGCGTGGGCATTTCTGGAAACACCATATATTTT	CSVGISGNTIYF
-	TRBJ1-6	TRBV6-5	-	TGTGCCAGCAGATACGGTGGGAGCAATTCACCCCTCCACTTT	CASRYGGSNSPLHF
TRBD1	TRBJ2-7	TRBV7-9	-	TGTGCCAGCAGCCCAGGGACAGGGGTCTCCTACGAGCAGTACTTC	CASSPGTGVSYEQYF
TRBD1	TRBJ1-1	TRBV5-5	-	TGTGCCAGCAGCACACAGGGGCGAGGCACTGAAGCTTTCTTT	CASSTQGRGTEAFF
TRBD1	TRBJ2-3	TRBV5-6	-	TGTGCCAGCACCAGGGACAGGGGTGGGACAGATACGCAGTATTTT	CASTRDRGGTDTQYF
-	TRBJ2-3	TRBV7-2	-	TGTGCCAGCAGCTTAGTATGGGGACCCCCGGGGGACACAGATACGCAGTATTTT	CASSLVWGPPGDTDTQYF
-	TRBJ2-7	TRBV29-1	-	TGCAGCGTTGAAGCAGGACAGTCCAACTATTTC	CSVEAGQSNYF